Described below is a single T cell receptor beta chain sequence and its context. The antigen remains undetermined. Assay: immunoSEQ multiplex PCR; the TCRdb copy retains only in-frame clones and omits some. Of some 15,000 clones in the sample, under 90% were seen once. Time point indicated: cycle 4 day 1 (C4D1), after 6 weeks of nivolumab. No patient escaped relapse after autologous stem cell transplantation, and brentuximab vedotin exposure varied. Negative selection with magnets was how CD8+ T cells were isolated from the thawed PBMCs. The data are from a study of PD-1 blockade in classical Hodgkin lymphoma. The V gene end was trimmed by 6 bases and the J gene end by 5 bases; junction bases not matched to a gene: 7. CDR1 and CDR2 from the germline V gene are MNHEY and SVGAGI. This CDR3 has 14 residues. Overall study results and limits: The repertoire differences lack a defined cause, possibly disease activity or prior therapy. The baseline diversity of complete responders showed similarity to that of newly diagnosed patients.

The TCR sequence derives from a human donor with classical Hodgkin lymphoma. The sequencing here drew on CD8+ T cells from blood, taken before the fourth cycle of nivolumab. The chain links TRBV6-5 to TRBJ2-3, with TRBD2 matching over 8 bases. Here the CDR3 reads CASREAGVGDTQYF. CDR3 in DNA: TGTGCCAGCAGAGAAGCGGGAGTTGGAGATACGCAGTATTTT.